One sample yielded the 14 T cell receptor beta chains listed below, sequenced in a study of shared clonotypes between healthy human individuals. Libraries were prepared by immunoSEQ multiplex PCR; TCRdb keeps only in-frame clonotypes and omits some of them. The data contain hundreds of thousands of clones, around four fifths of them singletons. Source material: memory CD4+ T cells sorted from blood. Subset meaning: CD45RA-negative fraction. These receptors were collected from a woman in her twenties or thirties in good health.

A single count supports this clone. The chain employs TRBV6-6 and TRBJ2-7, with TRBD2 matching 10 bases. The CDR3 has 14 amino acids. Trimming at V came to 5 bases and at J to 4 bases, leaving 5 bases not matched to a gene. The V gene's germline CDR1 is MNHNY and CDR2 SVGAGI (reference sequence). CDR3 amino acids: CASSPSGGPYEQYF. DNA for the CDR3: TGTGCCAGCAGTCCTAGCGGGGGACCTTACGAGCAGTACTTC.

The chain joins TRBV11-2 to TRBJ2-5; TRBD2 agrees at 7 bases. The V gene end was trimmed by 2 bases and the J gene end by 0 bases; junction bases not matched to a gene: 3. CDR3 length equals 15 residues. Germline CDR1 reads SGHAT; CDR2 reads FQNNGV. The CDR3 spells CASSLTAGYQETQYF. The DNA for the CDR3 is TGTGCCAGCAGCTTAACAGCGGGGTACCAAGAGACCCAGTACTTC.

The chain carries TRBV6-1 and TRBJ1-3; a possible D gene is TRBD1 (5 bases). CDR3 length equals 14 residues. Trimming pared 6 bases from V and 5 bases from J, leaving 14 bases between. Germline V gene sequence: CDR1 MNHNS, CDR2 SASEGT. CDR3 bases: TGTGCCAGCAGCCCGGGGACGAGCAGAAACACCATATATTTT. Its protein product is CASSPGTSRNTIYF.

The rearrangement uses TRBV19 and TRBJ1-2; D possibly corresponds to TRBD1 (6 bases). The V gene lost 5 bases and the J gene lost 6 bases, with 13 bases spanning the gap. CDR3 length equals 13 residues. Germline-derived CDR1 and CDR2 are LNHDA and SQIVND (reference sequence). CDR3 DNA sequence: TGTGCCAGTAGTCCAACAGGGTCTCATGGCTACACCTTC. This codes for CASSPTGSHGYTF.

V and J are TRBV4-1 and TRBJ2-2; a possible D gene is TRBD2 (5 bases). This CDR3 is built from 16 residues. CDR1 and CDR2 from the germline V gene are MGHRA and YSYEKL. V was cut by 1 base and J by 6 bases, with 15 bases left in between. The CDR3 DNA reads TGCGCCAGCAGCCAAGGTGCAGTCAAGGGAGCCGGGGAGCTGTTTTTT. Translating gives CASSQGAVKGAGELFF.

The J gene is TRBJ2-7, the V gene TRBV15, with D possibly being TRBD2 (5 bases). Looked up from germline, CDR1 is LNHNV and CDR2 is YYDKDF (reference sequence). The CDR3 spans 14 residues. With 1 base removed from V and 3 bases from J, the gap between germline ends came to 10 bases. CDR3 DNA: TGTGCCACCAGCAGAGGCGGGTCCTACTACGAGCAGTACTTC. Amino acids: CATSRGGSYYEQYF.

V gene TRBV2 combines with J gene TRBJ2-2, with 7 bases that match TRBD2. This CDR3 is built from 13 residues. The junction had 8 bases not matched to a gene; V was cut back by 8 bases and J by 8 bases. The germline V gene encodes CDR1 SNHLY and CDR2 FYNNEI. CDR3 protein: CASSLAVEGELFF. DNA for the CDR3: TGTGCCAGCTCTCTAGCGGTGGAGGGGGAGCTGTTTTTT.

This CDR3 reads CASSRPGTGTYYEQYF. DNA of the CDR3: TGTGCCAGTAGTCGCCCGGGGACAGGGACTTACTACGAGCAGTACTTC. This chain links TRBV19 with TRBJ2-7, with 9 bases aligning to TRBD1. J lost 3 bases, V lost 5 bases, and 11 bases had no gene match. The CDR3 has 16 residues. Germline V lookup: CDR1 LNHDA, CDR2 SQIVND (reference sequence).

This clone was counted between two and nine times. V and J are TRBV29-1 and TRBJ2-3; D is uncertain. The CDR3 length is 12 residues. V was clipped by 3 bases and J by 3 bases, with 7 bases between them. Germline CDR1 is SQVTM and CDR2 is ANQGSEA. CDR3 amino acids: CSVEGQTDTQYF. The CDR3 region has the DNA TGCAGCGTTGAGGGCCAAACAGATACGCAGTATTTT.

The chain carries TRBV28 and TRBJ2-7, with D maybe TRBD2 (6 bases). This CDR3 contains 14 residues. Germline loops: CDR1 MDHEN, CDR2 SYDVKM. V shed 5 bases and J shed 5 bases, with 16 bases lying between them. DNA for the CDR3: TGTGCCAGCAGTCCCCCGGGGGACCCCCACGAGCAGTACTTC. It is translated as CASSPPGDPHEQYF.

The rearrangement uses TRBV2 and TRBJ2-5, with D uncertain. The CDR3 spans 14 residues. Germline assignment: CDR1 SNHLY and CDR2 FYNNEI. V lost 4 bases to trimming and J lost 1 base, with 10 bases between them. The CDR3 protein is CASSGYGIQETQYF. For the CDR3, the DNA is TGTGCCAGCAGTGGGTACGGAATCCAAGAGACCCAGTACTTC.

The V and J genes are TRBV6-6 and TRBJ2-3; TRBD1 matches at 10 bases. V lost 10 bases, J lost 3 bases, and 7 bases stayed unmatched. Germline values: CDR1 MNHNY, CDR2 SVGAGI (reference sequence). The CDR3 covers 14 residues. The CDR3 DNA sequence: TGTGCCATTAAACGGGACAGGGGAACAGATACGCAGTATTTT. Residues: CAIKRDRGTDTQYF.

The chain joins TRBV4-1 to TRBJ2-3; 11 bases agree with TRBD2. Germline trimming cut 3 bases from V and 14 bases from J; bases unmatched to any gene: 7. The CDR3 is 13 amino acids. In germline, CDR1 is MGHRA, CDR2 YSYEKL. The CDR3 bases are TGCGCCAGCAGCCAGCTAGCGGGAGGCTCCAGGTATTTT. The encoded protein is CASSQLAGGSRYF.

CDR3: CASSFAVDGYTF. In nucleotides, the CDR3 is TGTGCCAGCAGTTTTGCGGTGGATGGCTACACCTTC. V and J are TRBV28 and TRBJ1-2; D gene unclear. Germline V lookup: CDR1 MDHEN, CDR2 SYDVKM. Deletions cut 3 bases from V and 6 bases from J, with 8 bases between. The CDR3 runs to 12 residues.